The 11 T cell receptor beta chains given below trace back to one sample, sequenced in a study of patients and donors after allogeneic stem cell transplantation. TCRdb reanalysed the RT-PCR reads using MiXCR and keeps one entry per CDR3 protein. The data contain tens of thousands of distinct CDR3 sequences, about 25% of them singletons. Sequencing was performed on blood, either unsorted or a sorted T cell fraction (not recorded which). The receptors here all came from a human donor who was either an allogeneic HSCT recipient or a stem cell or donor lymphocyte infusion donor (not recorded which). It is not recorded whose cells these are; they may come from a transplant donor.

The sample holds a few counts of this clonotype. The chain carries TRBV2 and TRBJ2-1; D remains ambiguous. The germline gives CDR1 SNHLY, CDR2 FYNNEI. This CDR3 region has 13 residues. V lost 5 bases and J 6 bases, leaving 11 bases between the germline ends. The CDR3 coding sequence is TGTGCCAGCAGTCCCCCGGTGGGCAATGAGCAGTTCTTC. Protein sequence: CASSPPVGNEQFF.

This clonotype was counted a few times. CDR3 coding DNA: TGTGCCAGCAGCCACACCCGGGACCGTGAAGCTTTCTTT. This codes for CASSHTRDREAFF. The V gene is TRBV27, the J gene TRBJ1-1; TRBD1 is a possible D gene (5 bases). The CDR3 is made up of 13 amino acids. The germline CDR1 and CDR2 sequences are MNHEY and SMNVEV (reference sequence). With 6 bases removed from V and 7 bases from J, the gap between germline ends came to 15 bases.

This clonotype was counted a few times. V usage is TRBV5-1 and J usage is TRBJ1-5, with D maybe TRBD1 (5 bases). Germline assignment: CDR1 SGHRS and CDR2 YFSETQ. This CDR3 contains 12 residues. CDR3 in amino acids: CVWGRVNQPQHF. The CDR3 DNA follows: TGCGTCTGGGGACGGGTCAATCAGCCCCAGCATTTT.

This clonotype was seen a handful of times. The gene calls are TRBV3-1 and TRBJ1-3; no firm D call. Germline CDR1 reads LGHDT; CDR2 reads YNNKEL (reference sequence). Deletions cut 5 bases from V and 4 bases from J, with 15 bases between. This CDR3 contains 15 residues. CDR3: CASSYKGWAGNTIYF. The CDR3 nucleotides are TGTGCCAGCAGCTACAAGGGATGGGCCGGAAACACCATATATTTT. Full variable domain (outside the CDR3, taken from reference TRBV3-1 and TRBJ1-3): DTAVSQTPKYLVTQMGNDKSIKCEQNLGHDTMYWYKQDSKKFLKIMFSYNNKELIINETVPNRFSPKSPDKAHLNLHINSLELGDSAVYFCASSYKGWAGNTIYFGEGSWLTVV.

J is TRBJ2-1 and V is TRBV4-2, with D possibly being TRBD1 (6 bases). Germline loops: CDR1 LGHNA, CDR2 YNFKEQ. The CDR3 is made up of 14 amino acids. The V end lost 4 bases, the J end lost 1 base, and 8 bases lay between the germline ends. CDR3 sequence: CASSPDSSYNEQFF. The CDR3 DNA follows: TGTGCCAGCAGCCCGGACAGTTCCTACAATGAGCAGTTCTTC.

DNA of the CDR3: TGTGCCAGCAGTTTGGGATTTTTAGGGGAAGGCACTGAAGCTTTCTTT. Residues: CASSLGFLGEGTEAFF. The chain joins TRBV27 to TRBJ1-1, with D possibly TRBD1 on 5 matching bases. The V end lost 3 bases, the J end lost 4 bases, and 18 bases lay between the germline ends. This CDR3 has 16 residues. CDR1 MNHEY and CDR2 SMNVEV come from the germline V gene (reference sequence).

V gene TRBV14 combines with J gene TRBJ1-1; TRBD1 matches at 10 bases. The length of the CDR3 is 13 residues. V lost 10 bases and J lost 4; bases outside the gene matches: 6. Germline CDR1 is SGHDN and CDR2 is FVKESK. CDR3: CANPRQGATEAFF. The CDR3, as DNA: TGTGCCAACCCTCGACAGGGGGCCACTGAAGCTTTCTTT.

V usage is TRBV12-3 or TRBV12-4 and J usage is TRBJ2-1; D is uncertain. The CDR3 length is 12 residues. The ends were cut back, 6 bases at V and 10 bases at J, with 13 bases in the middle. For the CDR3, the DNA is TGTGCCAGCAGCCCCCCCGGAGCGGAGCAGTTCTTC. As protein: CASSPPGAEQFF.

The J gene is TRBJ2-1, the V gene TRBV10-3; tentative D call: TRBD1 (5 bases). This CDR3 is 14 amino acids long. Germline V gene sequence: CDR1 ENHRY, CDR2 SYGVKD. V lost 8 bases and J 2 bases, leaving 13 bases between the germline ends. CDR3 bases: TGTGCCATCGATCCCGTAGGGGCCTACAATGAGCAGTTCTTC. Residues: CAIDPVGAYNEQFF.

This clonotype appeared a few times. The chain links TRBV12-3 or TRBV12-4 to TRBJ2-2; 7 nucleotides align to TRBD1. V was pared by 5 bases and J by 4 bases, with 13 bases of the junction left unmatched. CDR3 length: 17 amino acids. The CDR3 region is CASSHDRARVSTGELFF. CDR3 DNA sequence: TGTGCCAGCAGTCATGACAGGGCTCGAGTGAGCACCGGGGAGCTGTTTTTT.

This clonotype was counted between two and nine times. The rearrangement joins TRBV12-3 or TRBV12-4 to TRBJ2-1; D is unclear. The V end lost 3 bases, the J end lost 9 bases, and 15 bases lay between the germline ends. CDR3 size: 14 residues. The CDR3: CASSFLGASGEQFF. The CDR3 DNA is TGTGCCAGCAGTTTCCTGGGCGCGAGTGGTGAGCAGTTCTTC.